A selection of T cell receptor beta chains follows, all from one sample in a study of sequential checkpoint blockade in melanoma. Generated by immunoSEQ multiplex PCR, the TCRdb table keeps only in-frame clones and is missing some. This table has approximately 7,500 clones, almost 60% appearing once. The sample was CD8+ T cells sorted from blood (inferred from file names), taken from a patient given nivolumab and ipilimumab in sequence. Every receptor here comes from a human donor with melanoma. CDR3s include the opening cysteine and the closing phenylalanine or tryptophan. Expanded clones get a size class; other rows say once, few or many, or leave the size out.

v_call,clone_size,cdr3_aa
TRBV6-6,-,CASSSGHNQPQHF
TRBV11-2,-,CASSLNSPYEQYF
TRBV28,-,CASSVTGTGSYEQYF
TRBV29-1,-,CSVVGTGYEGEQYF
TRBV2,few,CASSDWTGGSEQYF
TRBV6-6,-,CASSYAGQDAGEQYF
TRBV29-1,-,CSVDGMNTEAFF
TRBV7-7,-,CASSLGPGTYEQYF
TRBV7-2,-,CASSLEGSGSYEQYF
TRBV27,-,CASSPDRDYEQYF
TRBV4-3,-,CASSQPGQGTDYGYTF
TRBV28,-,CASSYKYEQYF
TRBV9,-,CASSGTSYEQYF
TRBV5-8,-,CASSPGTGGFNQPQHF
TRBV5-4,-,CASSLGYRANGLDEQYF
TRBV27,few,CASSLGQGEQYF
TRBV28,few,CASSSNYEQYF
TRBV25-1,medium-sized,CASIRGGSTEAFF
TRBV28,-,CASSFAGIIYGYTF
TRBV11-2,-,CASRAGVGEKLFF
TRBV9,-,CASSVGDRGRYEQYF
TRBV7-8,-,CASSLNWEAFF
TRBV19,-,CASSIAGTTYEQYF
TRBV29-1,few,CSVPTGGGEQYF
TRBV5-1,-,CASGLSGVVHEQFF
TRBV11-2,-,CASSLAGQGAYNSPLHF
TRBV4-3,few,CASSHADRPREQYF
TRBV4-1,-,CASSSTTGSEAFF
TRBV10-3,-,CAALTPRDRGLGGYTF
TRBV27,few,CASSWGTGAYEQYF
TRBV27,-,CASSLGFPGNSPLHF
TRBV10-3,-,CATSMDSPYSANSPLHF